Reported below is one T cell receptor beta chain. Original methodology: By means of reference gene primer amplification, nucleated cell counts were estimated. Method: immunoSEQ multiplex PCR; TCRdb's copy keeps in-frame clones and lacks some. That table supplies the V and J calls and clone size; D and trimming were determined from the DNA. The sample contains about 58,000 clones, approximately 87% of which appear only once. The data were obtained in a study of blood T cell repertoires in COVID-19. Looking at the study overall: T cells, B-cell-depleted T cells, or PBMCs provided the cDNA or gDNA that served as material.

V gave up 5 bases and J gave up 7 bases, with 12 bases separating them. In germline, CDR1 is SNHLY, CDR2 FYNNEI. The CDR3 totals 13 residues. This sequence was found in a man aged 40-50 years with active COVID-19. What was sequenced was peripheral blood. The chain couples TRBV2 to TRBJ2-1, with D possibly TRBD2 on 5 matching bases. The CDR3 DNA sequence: TGTGCCAGCAGTCTAGAGCAGCGGAATGAGCAGTTCTTC. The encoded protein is CASSLEQRNEQFF.